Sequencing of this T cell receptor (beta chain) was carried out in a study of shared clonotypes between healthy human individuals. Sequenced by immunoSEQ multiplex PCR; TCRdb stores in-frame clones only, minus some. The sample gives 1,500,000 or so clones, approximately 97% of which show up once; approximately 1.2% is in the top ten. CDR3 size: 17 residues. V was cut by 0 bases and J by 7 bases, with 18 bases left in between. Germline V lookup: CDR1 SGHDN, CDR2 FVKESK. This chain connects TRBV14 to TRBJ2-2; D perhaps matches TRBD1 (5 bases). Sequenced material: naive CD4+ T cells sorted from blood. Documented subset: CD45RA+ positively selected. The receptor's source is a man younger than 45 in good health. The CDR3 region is CASSQDLLTVLSGELFF. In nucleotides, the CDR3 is TGTGCCAGCAGCCAAGATCTTTTGACAGTTCTCAGCGGGGAGCTGTTTTTT.